One T cell receptor beta chain is described in this entry. The entry originates in a study of blood T cell repertoires in COVID-19. TCRdb's table, derived via immunoSEQ multiplex PCR, lists solely in-frame clones and lacks some. The sample shows 200,000 to 250,000 clones, approximately 90% of them seen only once. Sequenced: peripheral blood. The source of this sequence is a man over 45 with acute or convalescent COVID-19.

CDR3 sequence reads: CASSPPTGSRETQYF. CDR3 DNA sequence: TGTGCCAGCTCACCACCAACCGGATCGAGGGAGACCCAGTACTTC. The J gene is TRBJ2-5, the V gene TRBV18, with D unresolved. Germline V gene lookup returns CDR1 KGHSH and CDR2 LQKENI. The CDR3 consists of 15 residues. Trimming took 0 bases from V and 5 from J, leaving 13 bases between them.